A single sample is the source of the 5 T cell receptor beta chains below, sequenced in a study of cytomegalovirus exposure and HLA in healthy donors. With 60 Vbeta and 13 Jbeta primers, the PCR was carried out. Method: immunoSEQ multiplex PCR; TCRdb's copy keeps in-frame clones and lacks some. The sample has approximately 110,000 clones, about four fifths seen once. Sequenced input: PBMCs. The source is a woman in her 30s in good health and CMV-seronegative.

This clone was seen only once. V gene TRBV11-2 combines with J gene TRBJ2-2, with 11 bases matching TRBD2. Germline trimming cut 5 bases from V and 6 bases from J; bases unmatched to any gene: 8. CDR3 length: 16 amino acids. Germline-derived CDR1 and CDR2 are SGHAT and FQNNGV. The CDR3 reads CASSGLAGGFSGELFF. CDR3 nucleotides: TGTGCCAGCAGCGGTCTAGCGGGAGGTTTTTCCGGGGAGCTGTTTTTT.

The chain couples TRBV2 to TRBJ1-5; 8 positions match TRBD1. V trimming: 5 bases; J trimming: 4 bases; junction bases outside the gene matches: 10. The CDR3 contains 16 residues. Germline assignment: CDR1 SNHLY and CDR2 FYNNEI. In DNA form, the CDR3 reads TGTGCCAGCAGTTCCGAATGGACAGGGAGAAATCAGCCCCAGCATTTT. Translated, it gives CASSSEWTGRNQPQHF.

This chain joins TRBV14 and TRBJ2-1, with 11 bases fitting TRBD2. The ends lost 3 bases at V and 4 bases at J; junction bases unmatched: 2. Germline V lookup: CDR1 SGHDN, CDR2 FVKESK. The CDR3 sequence is 15 residues long. CDR3 sequence: CASSHLAGGYNEQFF. Here the CDR3 DNA reads TGTGCCAGCAGCCACCTAGCGGGGGGTTACAATGAGCAGTTCTTC. Combining the CDR3 with reference TRBV14 and TRBJ2-1 gives the whole variable domain EAGVTQFPSHSVIEKGQTVTLRCDPISGHDNLYWYRRVMGKEIKFLLHFVKESKQDESGMPNNRFLAERTGGTYSTLKVQPAELEDSGVYFCASSHLAGGYNEQFFGPGTRLTVL.

The rearrangement links TRBV28 to TRBJ2-2, with TRBD2 as a possible D gene (5 bases). The CDR3 has 15 amino acids. CDR1 is MDHEN and CDR2 is SYDVKM in the germline V gene. Trimming took 6 bases from V and 1 from J, leaving 12 bases between them. CDR3 sequence (DNA): TGTGCCAGCAGCGTTCGAGGGCGGAACACCGGGGAGCTGTTTTTT. Protein: CASSVRGRNTGELFF.

The chain joins TRBV25-1 to TRBJ1-3; the D gene is possibly TRBD1 (5 bases). Trimming shortened V by 6 bases and J by 5 bases, and 17 bases separated the two germline ends. Germline-derived CDR1 and CDR2 are MGHDK and SYGVNS. The CDR3 is 15 residues long. The CDR3 nucleotides are TGTGCCAGCAGGTCACAGGAAGGTGGGCGAAACACCATATATTTT. Translation: CASRSQEGGRNTIYF.